The clone carrying this T cell receptor (beta chain) was counted a few times. Data came from immunoSEQ multiplex PCR; TCRdb stores just in-frame clones and leaves some out. The table records some 2.4 million clones, 93% of them present only once. Germline CDR1 is KGHSH and CDR2 is LQKENI. V lost 6 bases and J lost 4, with 12 bases in between. The CDR3 spans 13 residues. This entry belongs to a study of shared clonotypes between healthy human individuals. Across the study: Each donor contributed plates that comprised three CD4 naive, three CD4 memory, two CD8 naive and one CD8 memory.

The receptor comes from a man aged 18-30 years in good health. Some clones in this sample may be carry-over from other donors' samples. Sequenced: naive CD4+ T cells from PBMCs. The subset was: CD45RA+ positively selected. J is TRBJ1-1 and V is TRBV18, with D unresolved. CDR3 amino acids: CASSTGLGTEAFF. CDR3 DNA: TGTGCCAGCTCCACCGGGTTGGGCACTGAAGCTTTCTTT.